Here is one T cell receptor beta chain with its context. Its antigen is not known. With 3 bases removed from V and 2 bases from J, the gap between germline ends came to 8 bases. Germline CDR1 LNHDA, CDR2 SQIVND (reference sequence). CDR3 length: 13 residues. The data derive from a study of T cell repertoires in cytomegalovirus infection. Study-wide context: Well-studied HLA-B-restricted epitopes and recently identified HLA-C-restricted epitopes of CMV were both used in the study.

In TCRdb, the reads were re-called with MiXCR into one record per CDR3 protein. The repertoire holds about 340,000 distinct CDR3 sequences, roughly 28% seen once, with 15% to 25% in the top ten. The sequencing here drew on cultured PBMCs, taken from culture after CMV antigen stimulation. This chain joins TRBV19 and TRBJ2-7; D may be TRBD1 (6 bases). This TCR was sampled from a human donor in good health (CMV status not recorded). Some clones in this sample may be carry-over from other donors' samples. CDR3 protein: CASSMDRPYEQYF. CDR3 DNA: TGTGCCAGTAGTATGGACAGACCCTACGAGCAGTACTTC. The variable domain in full, completed from reference TRBV19 and TRBJ2-7, reads DGGITQSPKYLFRKEGQNVTLSCEQNLNHDAMYWYRQDPGQGLRLIYYSQIVNDFQKGDIAEGYSVSREKKESFPLTVTSAQKNPTAFYLCASSMDRPYEQYFGPGTRLTVT.